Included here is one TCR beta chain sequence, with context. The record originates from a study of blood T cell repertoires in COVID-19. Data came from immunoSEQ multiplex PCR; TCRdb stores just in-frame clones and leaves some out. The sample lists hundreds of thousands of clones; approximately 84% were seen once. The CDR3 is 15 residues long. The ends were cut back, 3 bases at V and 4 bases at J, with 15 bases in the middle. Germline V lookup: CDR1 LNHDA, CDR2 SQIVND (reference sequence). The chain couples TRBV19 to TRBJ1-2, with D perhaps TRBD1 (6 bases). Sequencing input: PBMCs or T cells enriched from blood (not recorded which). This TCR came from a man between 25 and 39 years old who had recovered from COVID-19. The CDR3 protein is CASSIGLDSFYGYTF. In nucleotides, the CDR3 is TGTGCCAGTAGTATTGGGCTGGACAGCTTCTATGGCTACACCTTC. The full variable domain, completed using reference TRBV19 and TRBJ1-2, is DGGITQSPKYLFRKEGQNVTLSCEQNLNHDAMYWYRQDPGQGLRLIYYSQIVNDFQKGDIAEGYSVSREKKESFPLTVTSAQKNPTAFYLCASSIGLDSFYGYTFGSGTRLTVV.